The sequence of this T cell receptor beta chain was determined in a study of identical twins (dated by TCRdb to 2016 to 2018). For the wider study: To test whether fetal clonotypes persist, the study used deep sequencing on TCR alpha and beta repertoires from monozygotic twins, unrelated adults of various ages, and cord blood. To rule out contamination, the twin experiments were replicated at different times with different library preparation protocols. Findings and caveats that apply to the study as a whole: Abundant cord blood beta clonotypes had fewer insertions, young adult naive repertoires showed a similar but weaker trend, and memory repertoires showed no such trend. Because the same donors could not be followed over many years, conclusions were based on cross-sectional statistical analysis. In monozygotic twins, out-of-frame TCR alpha sharing was systematically underestimated by recombination models, although the models agreed with sharing between unrelated individuals. Zero-insertion analyses could be partly confounded by invariant T cells such as MAIT and iNKT, though diverse VJ usage argued against such confounding for most clonotypes. Compared with coincidental sharing between unrelated individuals, out-of-frame TCR alpha sequences shared between twins showed an excess of sequences with low generation probability. A weaker excess of twin sharing was found in beta out-of-frame sequences because the signal-to-noise ratio was lowered by fewer shared sequences.

The library was made by 5' RACE. Reads for this sample came from an Illumina HiSeq 2000. A universal primer binding site was introduced by template switching, and a unique molecular identifier was present in the final cDNA, enabling accurate counting of TCR cDNA molecules. Specific primers in the conserved constant-segment region were used to synthesize first-strand cDNA for TCR alpha and beta chains. To control for contamination, every cDNA library was double barcoded, receiving both a SMART-Mk sample barcode and Illumina barcodes. TruSeq adapter sequences along with Illumina sample barcodes were introduced in two successive PCR steps. The Illumina HiSeq platform was used with custom primers to sequence TCR alpha and beta cDNA libraries. The study's own analysis went as follows. Raw reads were processed with MiGEC to extract unique molecular identifiers, and MiXCR was used to determine CDR3 positions. For each individual, recombination models were inferred using an EM algorithm with the repgenHMM and IGoR tools. The tcR package in R was used for shared clonotype analysis, with sharing normalized by the product of cloneset sizes. Out-of-frame nonproductive sequences were analyzed to study raw recombination free of thymic and clonal selection effects. The raw public data were reprocessed by TCRdb itself: fastp quality trimming at Q25, MiXCR clonotype calling, in-frame beta chains only. For every CDR3 protein sequence, its rows merge into one entry that carries the most common genes and DNA. TCRdb's processing, not the study's, gives the V and J calls here. For this sample there are about 570,000 distinct CDR3 sequences; roughly 9.9% appear just once. The top ten clonotypes cover approximately 3.2% of the sample.

Worth noting for this clonotype: The antigen it recognizes is unknown. No much larger clone exists at a distance of one base, and base qualities are not known.

All donors were healthy Caucasians. The twin cohort comprised three pairs of female monozygotic twins, all aged roughly 18 to 30 years. Peripheral blood mononuclear cells were used as the source from which RNA for TCR libraries was isolated. Trimming leaves V shorter by 8 bases and J shorter by 2 bases, with the junction holding 7 bases beyond the gene matches. CDR1 SNHLY and CDR2 FYNNEI were looked up in the germline V gene. Including cysteine and phenylalanine, the CDR3 has 15 amino acids. Here the CDR3 DNA is all that survives: 45 bases in frame from base 1. This same sample was also part of a study on yellow fever vaccine responses in identical twins. That second publication adds: According to the authors, in identical twins the way T cells responded to vaccination appeared partly convergent and partly personalized. In identical twins, the study followed T cell clones that responded to the vaccine with precision.

The chain is assembled from TRBV2 and TRBJ2-3; 10 nucleotides in the junction match TRBD2. Sequencing used PBMCs. The sequence came from a woman under 30 in good health. The CDR3 has the sequence CASAALAGDTDTQYF. The nucleotide sequence reads as follows: TGTGCCAGCGCGGCGCTAGCGGGGGACACAGATACGCAGTATTTT.